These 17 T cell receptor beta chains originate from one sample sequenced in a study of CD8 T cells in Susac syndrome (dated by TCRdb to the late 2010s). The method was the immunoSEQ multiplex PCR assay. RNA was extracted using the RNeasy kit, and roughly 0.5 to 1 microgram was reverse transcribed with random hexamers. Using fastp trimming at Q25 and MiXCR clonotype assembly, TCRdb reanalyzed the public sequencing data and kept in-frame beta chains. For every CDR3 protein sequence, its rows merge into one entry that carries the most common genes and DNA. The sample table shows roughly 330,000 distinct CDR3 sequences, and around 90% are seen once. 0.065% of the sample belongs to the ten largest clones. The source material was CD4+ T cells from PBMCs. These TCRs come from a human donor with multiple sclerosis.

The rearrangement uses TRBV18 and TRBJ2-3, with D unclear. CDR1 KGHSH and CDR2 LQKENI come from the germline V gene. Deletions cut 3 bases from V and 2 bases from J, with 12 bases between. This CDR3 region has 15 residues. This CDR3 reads CASSPEAIATDTQYF. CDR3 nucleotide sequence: TGTGCCAGCTCACCCGAGGCAATAGCCACAGATACGCAGTATTTT.

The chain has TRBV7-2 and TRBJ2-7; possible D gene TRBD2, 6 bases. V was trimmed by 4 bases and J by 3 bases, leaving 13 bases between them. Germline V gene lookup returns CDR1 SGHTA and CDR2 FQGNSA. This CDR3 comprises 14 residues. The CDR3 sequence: CASSYSGLSYEQYF. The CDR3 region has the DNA TGTGCCAGCAGCTATTCGGGACTTAGCTACGAGCAGTACTTC.

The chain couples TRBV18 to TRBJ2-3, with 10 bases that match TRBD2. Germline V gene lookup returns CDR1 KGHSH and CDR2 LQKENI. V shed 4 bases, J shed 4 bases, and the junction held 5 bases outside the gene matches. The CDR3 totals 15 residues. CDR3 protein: CASSQAGGPSDTQYF. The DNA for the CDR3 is TGTGCCAGCTCACAAGCGGGAGGGCCATCAGATACGCAGTATTTT. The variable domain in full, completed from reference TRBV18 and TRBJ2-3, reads NAGVMQNPRHLVRRRGQEARLRCSPMKGHSHVYWYRQLPEEGLKFMVYLQKENIIDESGMPKERFSAEFPKEGPSILRIQQVVRGDSAAYFCASSQAGGPSDTQYFGPGTRLTVL.

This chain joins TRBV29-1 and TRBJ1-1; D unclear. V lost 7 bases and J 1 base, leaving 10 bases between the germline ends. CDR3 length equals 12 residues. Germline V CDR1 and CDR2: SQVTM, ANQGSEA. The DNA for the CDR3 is TGCAGCGCCGGCGGCGGGAACACTGAAGCTTTCTTT. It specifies CSAGGGNTEAFF.

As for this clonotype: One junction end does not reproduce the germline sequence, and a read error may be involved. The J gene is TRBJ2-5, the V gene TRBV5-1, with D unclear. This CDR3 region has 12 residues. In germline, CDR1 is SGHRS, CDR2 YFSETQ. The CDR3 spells CASSLDQETQYF. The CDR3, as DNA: TGTGCCAGCAGCCTGGACCAAGAGACCCAGTACTTC.

CDR3 bases: TGTGCCAGCAGCCAAGGTGTGGCACCGAACACTGAAGCTTTCTTT. Amino acids: CASSQGVAPNTEAFF. The chain combines TRBV3-1 with TRBJ1-1, with D unclear. CDR3 size: 15 residues. Germline values: CDR1 LGHDT, CDR2 YNNKEL (reference sequence). Between the trimmed V and J ends, which lost 1 base and 1 base, there was a span of 10 bases. Supplemented by reference TRBV3-1 and TRBJ1-1, the full variable domain reads DTAVSQTPKYLVTQMGNDKSIKCEQNLGHDTMYWYKQDSKKFLKIMFSYNNKELIINETVPNRFSPKSPDKAHLNLHINSLELGDSAVYFCASSQGVAPNTEAFFGQGTRLTVV.

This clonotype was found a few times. CDR3 nucleotide sequence: TGTGCCAGCAGCCGGACCTCCAATGAGCAGTTCTTC. Translation: CASSRTSNEQFF. The chain employs TRBV3-1 and TRBJ2-1, with D unresolved. Germline V CDR1 and CDR2: LGHDT, YNNKEL (reference sequence). This CDR3 is built from 12 residues. Between the trimmed V and J ends, which lost 4 bases and 6 bases, there was a span of 7 bases.

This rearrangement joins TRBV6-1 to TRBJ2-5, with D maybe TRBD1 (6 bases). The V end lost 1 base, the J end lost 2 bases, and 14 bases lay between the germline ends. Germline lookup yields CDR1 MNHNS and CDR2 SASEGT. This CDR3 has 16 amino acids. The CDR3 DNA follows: TGTGCCAGCAGTGAAGTCCACCGGACAGAACAAGAGACCCAGTACTTC. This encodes CASSEVHRTEQETQYF.

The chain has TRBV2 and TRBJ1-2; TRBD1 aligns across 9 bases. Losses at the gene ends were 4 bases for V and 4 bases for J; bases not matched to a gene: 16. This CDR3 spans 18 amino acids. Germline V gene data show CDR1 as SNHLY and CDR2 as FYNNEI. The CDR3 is CASSVDAIGTGRAYGYTF. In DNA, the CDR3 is TGTGCCAGCAGTGTGGATGCTATTGGGACAGGGCGGGCCTATGGCTACACCTTC.

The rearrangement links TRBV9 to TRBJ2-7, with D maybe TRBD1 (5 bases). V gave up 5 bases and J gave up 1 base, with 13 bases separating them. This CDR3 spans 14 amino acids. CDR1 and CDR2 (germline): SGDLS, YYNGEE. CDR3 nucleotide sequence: TGTGCCAGCAGTCGTAGAGCAGGGTCCTACGAGCAGTACTTC. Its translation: CASSRRAGSYEQYF.

The CDR3, as DNA: TGCGCCAGCAGCTCGGAACCGGGATCCTACTACAATGAGCAGTTCTTC. This gives the protein CASSSEPGSYYNEQFF. The chain combines TRBV5-1 with TRBJ2-1; the D gene is possibly TRBD2 (5 bases). Germline assignment: CDR1 SGHRS and CDR2 YFSETQ. The CDR3 length is 16 residues. V dropped 3 bases and J dropped 3 bases, with 16 bases sitting between them. The complete variable domain, with remaining parts taken from reference TRBV5-1 and TRBJ2-1, reads KAGVTQTPRYLIKTRGQQVTLSCSPISGHRSVSWYQQTPGQGLQFLFEYFSETQRNKGNFPGRFSGRQFSNSRSEMNVSTLELGDSALYLCASSSEPGSYYNEQFFGPGTRLTVL.

CDR3 coding DNA: TGTGCCAGTAGGGCAGGGAGCTATGGCTACACCTTC. This translates into CASRAGSYGYTF. This sequence joins TRBV19 and TRBJ1-2; TRBD1 is a possible D gene (5 bases). The germline V gene has CDR1 LNHDA and CDR2 SQIVND (reference sequence). This CDR3 has 12 amino acids. Trimming pared 6 bases from V and 4 bases from J, leaving 9 bases between.

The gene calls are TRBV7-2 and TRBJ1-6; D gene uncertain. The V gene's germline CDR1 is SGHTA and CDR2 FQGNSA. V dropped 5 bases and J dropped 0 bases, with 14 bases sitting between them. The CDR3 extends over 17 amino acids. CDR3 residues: CASSTRTVSSYNSPLHF. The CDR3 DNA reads TGTGCCAGCAGCACCCGGACGGTCAGCTCCTATAATTCACCCCTCCACTTT.

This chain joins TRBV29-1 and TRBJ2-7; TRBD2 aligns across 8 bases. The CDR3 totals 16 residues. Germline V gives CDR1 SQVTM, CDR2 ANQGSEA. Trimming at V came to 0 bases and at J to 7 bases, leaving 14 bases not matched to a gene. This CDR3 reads CSVEDSTGGLLGEQYF. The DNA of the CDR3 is TGCAGCGTTGAAGATAGCACGGGGGGGCTGTTGGGGGAGCAGTACTTC.

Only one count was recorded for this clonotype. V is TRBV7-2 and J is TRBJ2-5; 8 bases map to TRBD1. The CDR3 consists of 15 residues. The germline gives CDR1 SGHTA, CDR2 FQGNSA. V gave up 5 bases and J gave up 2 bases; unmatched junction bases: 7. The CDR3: CASSVGDRSQETQYF. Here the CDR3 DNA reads TGTGCCAGCAGCGTAGGGGACAGGTCACAAGAGACCCAGTACTTC.

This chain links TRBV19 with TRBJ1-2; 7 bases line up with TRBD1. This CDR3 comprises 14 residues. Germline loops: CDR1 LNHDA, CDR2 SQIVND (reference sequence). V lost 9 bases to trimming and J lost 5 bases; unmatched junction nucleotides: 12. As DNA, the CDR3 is TGTGCCAGCAATCATATCGGGGACAGATATGGCTACACCTTC. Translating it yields CASNHIGDRYGYTF.

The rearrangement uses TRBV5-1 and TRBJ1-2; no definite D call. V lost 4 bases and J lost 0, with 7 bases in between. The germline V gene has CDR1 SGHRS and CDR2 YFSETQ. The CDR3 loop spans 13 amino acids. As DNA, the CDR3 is TGCGCCAGCAGCCAGACAACTAACTATGGCTACACCTTC. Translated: CASSQTTNYGYTF.